Ten or more counts support the clone carrying this T cell receptor beta chain. These data come from a study of human T cells and chemical hapten exposure. The CDR3 loop spans 16 amino acids. V was pared by 0 bases and J by 4 bases, with 10 bases between. Germline CDR1 and CDR2: SGHVS and FQNEAQ. Stated time point: healthy volunteer bleed at 2 weeks. Blood, whole and unfractionated, served as the source for total RNA extraction. TCRdb processed the RACE reads anew with MiXCR; each CDR3 protein has one entry. The table has tens of thousands of distinct CDR3 sequences, around 4% seen once. This TCR derives from a female donor in good health. Some clones in this sample may be carry-over from other donors' samples. The chain uses TRBV7-8 and TRBJ2-6; D is ambiguous. The specimen sequenced was whole blood. The CDR3 sequence is CASSLASGGGANVLTF. Here the CDR3 DNA reads TGTGCCAGCAGCTTAGCGTCGGGTGGCGGGGCCAACGTCCTGACTTTC.